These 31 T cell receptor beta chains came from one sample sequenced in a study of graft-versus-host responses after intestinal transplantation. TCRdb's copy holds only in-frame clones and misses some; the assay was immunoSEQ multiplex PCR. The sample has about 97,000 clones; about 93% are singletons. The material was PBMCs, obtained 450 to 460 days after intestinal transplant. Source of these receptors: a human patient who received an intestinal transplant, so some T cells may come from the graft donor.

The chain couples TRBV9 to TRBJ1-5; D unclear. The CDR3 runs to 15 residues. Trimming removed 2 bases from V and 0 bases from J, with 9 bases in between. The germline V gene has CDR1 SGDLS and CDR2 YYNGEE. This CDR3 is CASSVGRDSNQPQHF. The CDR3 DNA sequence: TGTGCCAGCAGCGTCGGTAGAGATAGCAATCAGCCCCAGCATTTT.

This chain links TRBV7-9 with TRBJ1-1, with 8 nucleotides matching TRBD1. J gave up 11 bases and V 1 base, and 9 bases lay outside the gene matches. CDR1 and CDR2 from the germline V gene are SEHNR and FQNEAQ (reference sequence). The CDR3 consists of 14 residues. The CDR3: CASSLVGQGAGAFF. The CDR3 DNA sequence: TGTGCCAGCAGCTTAGTAGGGCAGGGGGCCGGTGCTTTCTTT. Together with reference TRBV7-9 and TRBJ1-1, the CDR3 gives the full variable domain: DTGVSQNPRHKITKRGQNVTFRCDPISEHNRLYWYRQTLGQGPEFLTYFQNEAQLEKSRLLSDRFSAERPKGSFSTLEIQRTEQGDSAMYLCASSLVGQGAGAFFGQGTRLTVV.

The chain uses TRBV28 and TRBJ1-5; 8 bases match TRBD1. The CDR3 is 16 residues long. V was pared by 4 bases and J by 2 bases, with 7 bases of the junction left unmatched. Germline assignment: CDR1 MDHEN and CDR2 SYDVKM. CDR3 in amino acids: CASSSRTGSGNQPQHF. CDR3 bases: TGTGCCAGCAGTTCCCGGACAGGGTCCGGCAATCAGCCCCAGCATTTT.

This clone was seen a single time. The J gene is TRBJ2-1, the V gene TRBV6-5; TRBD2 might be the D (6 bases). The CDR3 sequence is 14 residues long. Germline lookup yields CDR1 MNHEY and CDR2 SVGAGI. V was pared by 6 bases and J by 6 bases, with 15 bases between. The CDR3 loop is CASSTFSGANEQFF. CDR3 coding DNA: TGTGCCAGCAGCACATTCTCGGGAGCCAATGAGCAGTTCTTC.

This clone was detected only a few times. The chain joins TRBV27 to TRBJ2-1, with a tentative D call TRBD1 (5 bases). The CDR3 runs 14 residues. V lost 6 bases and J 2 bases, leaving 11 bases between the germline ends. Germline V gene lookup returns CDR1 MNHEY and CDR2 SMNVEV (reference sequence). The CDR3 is CASRPGPAYNEQFF. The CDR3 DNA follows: TGTGCCAGCAGACCAGGGCCCGCCTACAATGAGCAGTTCTTC.

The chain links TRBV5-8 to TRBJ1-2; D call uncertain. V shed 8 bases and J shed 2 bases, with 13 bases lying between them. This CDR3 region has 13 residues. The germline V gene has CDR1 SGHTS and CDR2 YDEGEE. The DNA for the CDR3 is TGTGCCAGTAAAAGGGTCACCAACTATGGCTACACCTTC. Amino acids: CASKRVTNYGYTF. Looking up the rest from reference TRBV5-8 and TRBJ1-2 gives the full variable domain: EAGVTQSPTHLIKTRGQQATLRCSPISGHTSVYWYQQALGLGLQFLLWYDEGEERNRGNFPPRFSGRQFPNYSSELNVNALELEDSALYLCASKRVTNYGYTFGSGTRLTVV.

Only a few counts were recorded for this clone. This CDR3 reads CASSSPDRLLEGYTF. CDR3 sequence (DNA): TGCGCCAGCAGCTCGCCGGACAGGTTGTTGGAAGGCTACACCTTC. The J gene is TRBJ1-2, the V gene TRBV5-1, with TRBD1 identical over 7 bases. Germline V gene lookup returns CDR1 SGHRS and CDR2 YFSETQ. The J segment lost 8 bases and the V segment lost 3 bases, leaving 13 bases of the junction unmatched. This CDR3 has 15 amino acids. Filled out from reference TRBV5-1 and TRBJ1-2, the complete variable domain reads KAGVTQTPRYLIKTRGQQVTLSCSPISGHRSVSWYQQTPGQGLQFLFEYFSETQRNKGNFPGRFSGRQFSNSRSEMNVSTLELGDSALYLCASSSPDRLLEGYTFGSGTRLTVV.

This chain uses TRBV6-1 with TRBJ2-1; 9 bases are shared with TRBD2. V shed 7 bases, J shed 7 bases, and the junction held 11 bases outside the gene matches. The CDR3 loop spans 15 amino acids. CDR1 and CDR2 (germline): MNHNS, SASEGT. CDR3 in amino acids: CASMRERGDGNEQFF. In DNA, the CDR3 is TGTGCCAGCATGCGCGAGCGGGGGGACGGGAATGAGCAGTTCTTC.

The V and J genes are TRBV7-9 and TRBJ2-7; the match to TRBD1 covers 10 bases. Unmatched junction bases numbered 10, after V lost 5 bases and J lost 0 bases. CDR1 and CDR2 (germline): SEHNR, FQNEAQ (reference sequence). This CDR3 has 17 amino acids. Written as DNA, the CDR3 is TGTGCCAGCAGCCAAACCCTGGGACAGGGGAGCTCCTACGAGCAGTACTTC. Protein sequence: CASSQTLGQGSSYEQYF. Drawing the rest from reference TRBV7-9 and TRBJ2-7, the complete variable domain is DTGVSQNPRHKITKRGQNVTFRCDPISEHNRLYWYRQTLGQGPEFLTYFQNEAQLEKSRLLSDRFSAERPKGSFSTLEIQRTEQGDSAMYLCASSQTLGQGSSYEQYFGPGTRLTVT.

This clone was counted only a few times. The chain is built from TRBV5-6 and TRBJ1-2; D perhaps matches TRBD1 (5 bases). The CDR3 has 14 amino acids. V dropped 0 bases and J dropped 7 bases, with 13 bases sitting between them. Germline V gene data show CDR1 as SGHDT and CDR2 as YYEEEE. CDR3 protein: CASSLVPGVRGYTF. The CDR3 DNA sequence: TGTGCCAGCAGCTTGGTGCCGGGGGTCCGTGGCTACACCTTC. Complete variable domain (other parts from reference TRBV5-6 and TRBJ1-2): DAGVTQSPTHLIKTRGQQVTLRCSPKSGHDTVSWYQQALGQGPQFIFQYYEEEERQRGNFPDRFSGHQFPNYSSELNVNALLLGDSALYLCASSLVPGVRGYTFGSGTRLTVV.

The CDR3 DNA reads as TGTGCCAGCAGCGCCCGGGACTTGAACACCGGGGAGCTGTTTTTT. Its protein product is CASSARDLNTGELFF. This chain uses TRBV7-9 with TRBJ2-2; maybe TRBD2 (6 bases). CDR1 SEHNR and CDR2 FQNEAQ come from the germline V gene (reference sequence). V lost 5 bases, J lost 1 base, and 11 bases lay in between. CDR3 length: 15 residues.

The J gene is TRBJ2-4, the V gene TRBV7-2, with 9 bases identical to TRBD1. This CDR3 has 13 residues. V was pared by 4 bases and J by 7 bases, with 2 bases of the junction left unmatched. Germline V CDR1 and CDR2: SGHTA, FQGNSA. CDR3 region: CASSSDRGNIQYF. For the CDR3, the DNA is TGTGCCAGCAGCTCCGACAGGGGGAACATTCAGTACTTC.

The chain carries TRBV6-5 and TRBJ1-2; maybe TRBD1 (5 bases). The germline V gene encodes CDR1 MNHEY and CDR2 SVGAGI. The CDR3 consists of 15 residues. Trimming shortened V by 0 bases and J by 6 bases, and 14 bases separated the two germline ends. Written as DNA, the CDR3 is TGTGCCAGCAGTTACTCGGGCCGGGGCGCGGATGGCTACACCTTC. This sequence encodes CASSYSGRGADGYTF.

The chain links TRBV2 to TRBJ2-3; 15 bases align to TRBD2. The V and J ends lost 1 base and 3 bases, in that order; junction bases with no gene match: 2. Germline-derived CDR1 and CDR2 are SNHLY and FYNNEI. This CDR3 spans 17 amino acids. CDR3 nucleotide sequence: TGTGCCAGCAGTGAAGGGACTAGCGGGGGGGAAACAGATACGCAGTATTTT. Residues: CASSEGTSGGETDTQYF.

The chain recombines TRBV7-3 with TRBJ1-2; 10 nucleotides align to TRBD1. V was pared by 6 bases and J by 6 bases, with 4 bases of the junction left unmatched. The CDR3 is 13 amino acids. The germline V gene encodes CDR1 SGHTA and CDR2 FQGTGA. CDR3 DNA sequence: TGTGCCAGCAGTTCCGGGACAGGGGATGGCTACACCTTC. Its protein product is CASSSGTGDGYTF.

The CDR3 coding sequence is TGCGCCAGCAGCTTGGCAGGACAGGGGAATTCACCCCTCCACTTT. Translating it yields CASSLAGQGNSPLHF. The chain carries TRBV5-1 and TRBJ1-6, with TRBD1 matching over 9 bases. With 0 bases clipped from V and 7 bases from J, the junction kept 2 bases outside the gene matches. This CDR3 contains 15 residues. Germline CDR1 SGHRS, CDR2 YFSETQ.

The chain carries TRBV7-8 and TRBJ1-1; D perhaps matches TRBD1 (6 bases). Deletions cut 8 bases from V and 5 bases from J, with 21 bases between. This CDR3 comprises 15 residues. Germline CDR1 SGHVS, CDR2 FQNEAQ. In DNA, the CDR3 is TGTGCCAGCTCTTCCCAAGGGGGGGATGCGACTGAAGCTTTCTTT. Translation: CASSSQGGDATEAFF.

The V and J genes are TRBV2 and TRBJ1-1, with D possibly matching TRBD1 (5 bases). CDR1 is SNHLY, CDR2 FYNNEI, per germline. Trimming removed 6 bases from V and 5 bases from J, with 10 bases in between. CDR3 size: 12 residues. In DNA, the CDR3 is TGTGCCAGCAGGGGGGTAATTACTGAAGCTTTCTTT. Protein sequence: CASRGVITEAFF. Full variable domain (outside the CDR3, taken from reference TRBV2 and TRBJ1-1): EPEVTQTPSHQVTQMGQEVILRCVPISNHLYFYWYRQILGQKVEFLVSFYNNEISEKSEIFDDQFSVERPDGSNFTLKIRSTKLEDSAMYFCASRGVITEAFFGQGTRLTVV.

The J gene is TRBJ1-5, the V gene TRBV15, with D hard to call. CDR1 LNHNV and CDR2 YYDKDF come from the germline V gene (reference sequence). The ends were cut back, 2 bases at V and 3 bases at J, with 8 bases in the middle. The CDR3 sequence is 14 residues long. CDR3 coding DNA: TGTGCCACCAGCAGAAGGTGGGACAATCAGCCCCAGCATTTT. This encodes CATSRRWDNQPQHF.

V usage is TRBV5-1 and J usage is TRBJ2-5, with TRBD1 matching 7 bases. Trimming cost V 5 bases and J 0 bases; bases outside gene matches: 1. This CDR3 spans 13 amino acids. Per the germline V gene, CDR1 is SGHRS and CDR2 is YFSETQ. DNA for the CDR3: TGCGCCAGCAGTGGACAGGACCAAGAGACCCAGTACTTC. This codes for CASSGQDQETQYF. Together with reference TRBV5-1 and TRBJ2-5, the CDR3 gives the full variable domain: KAGVTQTPRYLIKTRGQQVTLSCSPISGHRSVSWYQQTPGQGLQFLFEYFSETQRNKGNFPGRFSGRQFSNSRSEMNVSTLELGDSALYLCASSGQDQETQYFGPGTRLLVL.

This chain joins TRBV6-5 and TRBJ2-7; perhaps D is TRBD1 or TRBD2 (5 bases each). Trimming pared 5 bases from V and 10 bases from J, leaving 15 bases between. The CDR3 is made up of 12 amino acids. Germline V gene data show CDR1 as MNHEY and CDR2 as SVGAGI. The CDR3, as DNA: TGTGCCAGCAGTCCCTCCGGGACCGCCCAGTACTTC. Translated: CASSPSGTAQYF.

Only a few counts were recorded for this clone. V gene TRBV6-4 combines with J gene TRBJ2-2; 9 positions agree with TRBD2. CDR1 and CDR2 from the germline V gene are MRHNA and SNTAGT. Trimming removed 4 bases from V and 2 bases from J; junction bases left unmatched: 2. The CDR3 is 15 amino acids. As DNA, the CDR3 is TGTGCCAGCAGTGCTAGCGGGGCTAACACCGGGGAGCTGTTTTTT. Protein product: CASSASGANTGELFF.

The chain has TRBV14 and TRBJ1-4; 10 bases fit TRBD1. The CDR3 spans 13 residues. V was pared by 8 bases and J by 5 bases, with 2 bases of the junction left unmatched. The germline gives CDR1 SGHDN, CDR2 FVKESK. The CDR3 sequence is CASRDRGNEKLFF. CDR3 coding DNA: TGTGCCAGCCGGGACAGGGGAAATGAAAAACTGTTTTTT.

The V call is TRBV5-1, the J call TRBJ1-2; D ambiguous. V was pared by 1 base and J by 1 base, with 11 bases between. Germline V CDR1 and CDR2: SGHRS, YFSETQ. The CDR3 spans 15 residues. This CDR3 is CASSLLGGSNYGYTF. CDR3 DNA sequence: TGCGCCAGCAGCTTGTTGGGAGGGAGTAACTATGGCTACACCTTC.

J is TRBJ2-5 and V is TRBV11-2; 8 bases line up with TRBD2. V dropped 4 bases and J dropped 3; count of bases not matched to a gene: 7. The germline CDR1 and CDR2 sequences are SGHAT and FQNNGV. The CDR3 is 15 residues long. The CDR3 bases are TGTGCCAGCAGCTATAGCCCCGGGGGGGAAGAGACCCAGTACTTC. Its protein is CASSYSPGGEETQYF.

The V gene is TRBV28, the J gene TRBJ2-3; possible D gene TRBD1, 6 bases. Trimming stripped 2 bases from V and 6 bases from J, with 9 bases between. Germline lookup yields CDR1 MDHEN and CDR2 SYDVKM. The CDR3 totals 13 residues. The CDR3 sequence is CASSLGGRDTQYF. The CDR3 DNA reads TGTGCCAGCAGTTTAGGGGGCCGCGATACGCAGTATTTT.

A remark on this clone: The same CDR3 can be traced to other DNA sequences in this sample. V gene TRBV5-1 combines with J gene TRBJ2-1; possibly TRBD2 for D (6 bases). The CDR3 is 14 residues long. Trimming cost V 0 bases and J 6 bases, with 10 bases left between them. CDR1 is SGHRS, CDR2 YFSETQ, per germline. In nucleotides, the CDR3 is TGCGCCAGCAGCTTGGCCCCCGGGGGCAATGAGCAGTTCTTC. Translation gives CASSLAPGGNEQFF.

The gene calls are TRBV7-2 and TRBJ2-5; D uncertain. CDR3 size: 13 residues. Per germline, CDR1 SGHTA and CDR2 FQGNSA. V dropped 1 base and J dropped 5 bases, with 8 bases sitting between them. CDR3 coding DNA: TGTGCCAGCAGCTTAGGGGGTCGGGAGACCCAGTACTTC. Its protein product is CASSLGGRETQYF.

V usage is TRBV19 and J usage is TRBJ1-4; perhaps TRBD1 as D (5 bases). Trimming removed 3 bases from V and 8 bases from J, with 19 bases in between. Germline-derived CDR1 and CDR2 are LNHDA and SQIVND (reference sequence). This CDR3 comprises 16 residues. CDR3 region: CASSMGQIPSGEKLFF. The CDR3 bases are TGTGCCAGTAGTATGGGGCAGATCCCCTCAGGGGAAAAACTGTTTTTT.

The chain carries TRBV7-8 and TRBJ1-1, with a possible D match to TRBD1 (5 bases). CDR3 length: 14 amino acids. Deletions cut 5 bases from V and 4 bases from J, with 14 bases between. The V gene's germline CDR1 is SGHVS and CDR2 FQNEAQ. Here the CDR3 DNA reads TGTGCCAGCAGCCGATTGATGGGGGGCACTGAAGCTTTCTTT. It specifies CASSRLMGGTEAFF.

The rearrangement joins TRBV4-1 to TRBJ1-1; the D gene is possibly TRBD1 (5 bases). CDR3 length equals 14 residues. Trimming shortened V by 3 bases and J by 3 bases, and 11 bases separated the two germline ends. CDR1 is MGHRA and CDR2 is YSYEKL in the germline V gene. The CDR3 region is CASSHGPGDTEAFF. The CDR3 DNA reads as TGCGCCAGCAGCCATGGGCCGGGGGACACTGAAGCTTTCTTT.